Sequencing of this T cell receptor (beta chain) was carried out in a study of identical twins. From the 5' RACE reads, TCRdb called clonotypes with MiXCR, one entry per CDR3 protein. This sample yields about 240,000 distinct CDR3 sequences, of which 8% to 11% are seen a single time; about a tenth belongs to the top ten. General study results and limits: Diverse VJ usage suggested most zero-insertion clonotypes were not invariant T cells.

This clonotype has at least ten counts. Its antigen is currently unknown. Germline loops: CDR1 LNHNV, CDR2 YYDKDF (reference sequence). V was pared by 9 bases and J by 4 bases, with 7 bases of the junction left unmatched. The CDR3 has 14 amino acids. The TCR originated in a man aged 45-65 years in good health. The genes are TRBV15 and TRBJ2-3; 10 bases line up with TRBD2. Sample: memory T cells sorted from blood. The CDR3 region is CATRLAGASDTQYF. The CDR3 DNA is TGTGCCACGCGGCTAGCGGGAGCCTCAGATACGCAGTATTTT.